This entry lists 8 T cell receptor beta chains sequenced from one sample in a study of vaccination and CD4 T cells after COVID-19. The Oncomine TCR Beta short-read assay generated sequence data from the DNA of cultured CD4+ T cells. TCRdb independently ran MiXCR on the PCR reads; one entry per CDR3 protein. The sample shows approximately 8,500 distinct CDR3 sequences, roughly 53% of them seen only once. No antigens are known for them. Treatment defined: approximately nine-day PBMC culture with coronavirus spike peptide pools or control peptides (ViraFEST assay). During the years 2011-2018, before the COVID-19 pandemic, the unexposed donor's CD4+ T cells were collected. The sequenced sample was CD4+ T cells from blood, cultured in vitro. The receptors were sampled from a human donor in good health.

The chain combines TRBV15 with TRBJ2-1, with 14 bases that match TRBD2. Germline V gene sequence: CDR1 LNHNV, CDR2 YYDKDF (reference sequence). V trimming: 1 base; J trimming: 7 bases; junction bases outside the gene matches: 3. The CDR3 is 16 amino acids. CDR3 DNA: TGTGCCACCAGCAGAGCGGGACTAGCGGGAGTTAATGAGCAGTTCTTC. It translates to CATSRAGLAGVNEQFF.

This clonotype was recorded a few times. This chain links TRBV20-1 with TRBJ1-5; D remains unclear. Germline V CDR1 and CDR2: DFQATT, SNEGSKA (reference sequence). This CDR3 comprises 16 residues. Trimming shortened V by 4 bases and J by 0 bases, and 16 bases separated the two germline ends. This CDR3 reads CSAMGGRSYSNQPQHF. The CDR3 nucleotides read TGCAGTGCTATGGGAGGGAGGTCTTATAGCAATCAGCCCCAGCATTTT.

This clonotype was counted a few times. CDR3 in DNA: TGTGCCAGCAGCTTAGGTCGGGTCGTGGCTGGCTACACCTTC. Its protein product is CASSLGRVVAGYTF. V and J are TRBV7-2 and TRBJ1-2; no definite D call. Per germline, CDR1 SGHTA and CDR2 FQGNSA. The CDR3 has 14 residues. Trimming removed 1 base from V and 7 bases from J, with 13 bases in between. Together with reference TRBV7-2 and TRBJ1-2, the CDR3 gives the full variable domain: GAGVSQSPSNKVTEKGKDVELRCDPISGHTALYWYRQSLGQGLEFLIYFQGNSAPDKSGLPSDRFSAERTGGSVSTLTIQRTQQEDSAVYLCASSLGRVVAGYTFGSGTRLTVV.

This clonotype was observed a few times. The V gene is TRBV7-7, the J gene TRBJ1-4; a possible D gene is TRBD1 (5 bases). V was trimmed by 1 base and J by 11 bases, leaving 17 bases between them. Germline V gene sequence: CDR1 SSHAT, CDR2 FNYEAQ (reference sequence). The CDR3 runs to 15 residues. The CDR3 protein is CASSLGDRPQEKLFF. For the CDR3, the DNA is TGTGCCAGCAGCTTAGGGGACCGGCCTCAGGAGAAACTGTTTTTT.

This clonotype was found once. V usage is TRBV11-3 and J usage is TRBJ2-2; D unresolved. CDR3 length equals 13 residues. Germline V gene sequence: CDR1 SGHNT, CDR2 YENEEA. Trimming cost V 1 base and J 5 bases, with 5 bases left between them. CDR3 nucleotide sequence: TGTGCCAGCAGCTTAGCTGGGACCGGGGAGCTGTTTTTT. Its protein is CASSLAGTGELFF. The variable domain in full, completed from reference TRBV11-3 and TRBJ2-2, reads EAGVVQSPRYKIIEKKQPVAFWCNPISGHNTLYWYLQNLGQGPELLIRYENEEAVDDSQLPKDRFSAERLKGVDSTLKIQPAELGDSAVYLCASSLAGTGELFFGEGSRLTVL.

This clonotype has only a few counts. CDR3 protein: CASSYDLGSGNTIYF. The CDR3 nucleotides are TGTGCCAGCAGTTACGACCTGGGTTCTGGAAACACCATATATTTT. The rearrangement links TRBV6-5 to TRBJ1-3; D not certain. Trimming left V 2 bases short and J 1 base short, with 9 bases between. Germline V lookup: CDR1 MNHEY, CDR2 SVGAGI. CDR3 length: 15 residues.

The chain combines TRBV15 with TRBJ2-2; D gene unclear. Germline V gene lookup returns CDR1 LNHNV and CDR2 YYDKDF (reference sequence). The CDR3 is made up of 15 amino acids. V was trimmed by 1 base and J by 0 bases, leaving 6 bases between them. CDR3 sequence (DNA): TGTGCCACCAGCAGAGCGACGGCGAACACCGGGGAGCTGTTTTTT. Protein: CATSRATANTGELFF. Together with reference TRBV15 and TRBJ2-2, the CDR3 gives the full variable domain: DAMVIQNPRYQVTQFGKPVTLSCSQTLNHNVMYWYQQKSSQAPKLLFHYYDKDFNNEADTPDNFQSRRPNTSFCFLDIRSPGLGDTAMYLCATSRATANTGELFFGEGSRLTVL.

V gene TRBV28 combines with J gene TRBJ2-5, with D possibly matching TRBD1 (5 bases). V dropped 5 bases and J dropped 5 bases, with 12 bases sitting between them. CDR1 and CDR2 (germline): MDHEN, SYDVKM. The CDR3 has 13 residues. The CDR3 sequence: CASSVGRVETQYF. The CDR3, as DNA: TGTGCCAGCAGTGTCGGCAGGGTCGAGACCCAGTACTTC.